The sequence of this T cell receptor beta chain was determined in a study of blood T cells in healthy people across ages. This clonotype appeared a few times. The V and J ends lost 5 bases and 8 bases, in that order; junction bases with no gene match: 10. Germline V lookup: CDR1 SQVTM, CDR2 ANQGSEA. This CDR3 region has 16 residues. A second roughly 6 to 11 cycle PCR used barcoded and J-beta primers. TCRdb redid the calling of the 5' RACE reads with MiXCR, one entry per CDR3 protein. The sample carries more than 600,000 distinct CDR3 sequences, around 25% recorded once. The same sample was also studied in work on T cells of mothers and their children.

Sequencing was carried out using blood. The receptor was isolated from a boy between 5 and 17 years old in good health. J is TRBJ2-1 and V is TRBV29-1; TRBD2 aligns across 15 bases. Here the CDR3 DNA reads TGCAGCGTTTCCCGAGGACTAGCGGGGGGGCGAGATGAGCAGTTCTTC. This encodes CSVSRGLAGGRDEQFF.